The entry that follows covers one T cell receptor beta chain sequence. Its target is unknown. Unique molecular identifiers were used in preparing the TCRbeta library. TCRdb recomputed calls from the PCR reads with MiXCR, one row per CDR3 protein. The table records approximately 350,000 distinct CDR3 sequences, roughly 17% of them present only once. This sample is drawn from a study of T-cell reconstitution after alpha-beta-depleted transplantation in children. General observations from the study: Counts and diversity of T cells one year after transplant came mostly from newly produced T cells. Several hundred expanded graft clones reportedly were the source of alpha-beta T cells about two months after transplant. The high TCRbeta diversity at day 60 in some patients came from surviving recipient T cells and thymic progenitors.

With 4 bases clipped from V and 0 bases from J, the junction kept 9 bases outside the gene matches. Germline values: CDR1 SGHRS, CDR2 YFSETQ. The CDR3 spans 17 residues. The sample in question was PBMCs, mostly from graft donor cells, obtained 360 days after TCRalphabeta/CD19-depleted stem cell transplant. The chain is built from TRBV5-1 and TRBJ1-3; 8 bases map to TRBD1. The sequence was collected from a male patient aged 2-10 years who had a stem cell transplant for acute lymphoblastic leukemia, so the T cells may come from the graft donor. The CDR3 nucleotides read TGCGCCAGCAGCCGGTCAGGGGGCGCCCCCTCTGGAAACACCATATATTTT. It codes for CASSRSGGAPSGNTIYF.